This TCR beta chain is from a study of CD8 T cells in Susac syndrome. Random hexamers were used to reverse transcribe an amount of 0.5 to 1 ug RNA. TCRdb passed the immunoSEQ multiplex PCR reads through MiXCR, listing each CDR3 protein once. The table has some 450,000 distinct CDR3 sequences, around 85% seen once. V was trimmed by 6 bases and J by 5 bases, leaving 17 bases between them. The CDR3 is made up of 14 amino acids. Per germline, CDR1 MNHEY and CDR2 SVGAGI. Sequencing used CD8+ T cells from PBMCs. The chain recombines TRBV6-5 with TRBJ2-7; D is unresolved. The origin of this receptor is a human donor with multiple sclerosis. The CDR3 region is CASRWNDLEDEQYF. The CDR3 DNA sequence: TGTGCCAGCAGGTGGAACGATCTCGAAGACGAGCAGTACTTC.